Listed below are T cell receptor beta chains from one sample, sequenced in a study of blood T cell repertoires in COVID-19. Profiling relied on immunoSEQ multiplex PCR, and the TCRdb table lists in-frame clones only, not all of them. The table includes about 200,000 clones, around 80% detected once. Source material: peripheral blood. The receptor source for this set is an elderly woman with active or convalescent COVID-19. Both conserved end residues are part of each CDR3. D genes are given only for firm matches. Not all rows give a size; the values are once, few, many and, for expanded clones, a class.

D gene	clone size	V gene	J gene	CDR3 DNA	CDR3 protein
TRBD1	NA	TRBV6-5	TRBJ1-1	TGTGCCAGCAGTTGGGACAGGGAGAAGGAAGCTTTCTTT	CASSWDREKEAFF
TRBD2	NA	TRBV15	TRBJ2-3	TGTGCCACCAGTGGGTCGGGACTAGCGGGCCGAGAGTATTTT	CATSGSGLAGREYF
NA	NA	TRBV28	TRBJ2-3	TGTGCCAGCAGTTCCCCGGGTGTAGCAGGGTTCACAGATACGCAGTATTTT	CASSSPGVAGFTDTQYF
TRBD2	few	TRBV5-6	TRBJ2-5	TGTGCCAGCAGCCACCGACCCGGACTAGCTCAAGAGACCCAGTACTTC	CASSHRPGLAQETQYF
TRBD1	NA	TRBV2	TRBJ2-2	TGTGCCAGCAGTGAAAGGGGGCCAGGGAACACCGGGGAGCTGTTTTTT	CASSERGPGNTGELFF
NA	NA	TRBV23-1	TRBJ1-1	TGCGCCAGCAAGGGGATCCGCAGGGAAGCTTTCTTT	CASKGIRREAFF
NA	NA	TRBV28	TRBJ1-1	TGTGCCAGCAGTTCTACAGGCCTGAACACTGAAGCTTTCTTT	CASSSTGLNTEAFF
TRBD1	few	TRBV11-2	TRBJ2-7	TGTGCCAGCAGCCGATCAGGGGGCTACGAGCAGTACTTC	CASSRSGGYEQYF
NA	NA	TRBV5-6	TRBJ1-1	TGTGCCAGCAGCCCCGGACTACCGGGGACTGAAGCTTTCTTT	CASSPGLPGTEAFF
NA	NA	TRBV4-3	TRBJ2-6	TGCGCCAGCAGCCAAGTGTCGGTAGCCTCTGGGTCCCCGGCCAACGTCCTGACTTTC	CASSQVSVASGSPANVLTF
TRBD2	NA	TRBV5-1	TRBJ2-5	TGCGCCAGCAGCTTGGCCCCGAGCGGGGGCGCGGAGACCCAGTACTTC	CASSLAPSGGAETQYF
NA	NA	TRBV19	TRBJ1-1	TGTGCCAGTAGTATCGCGTACAACACTGAAGCTTTCTTT	CASSIAYNTEAFF
NA	NA	TRBV5-6	TRBJ2-1	TGTGCCAGCAGCTTTACGGACAATGAGCAGTTCTTC	CASSFTDNEQFF
TRBD1	NA	TRBV5-4	TRBJ1-1	TGTGCCAGCAGCTCACCGGGACAGGAAGCTTTCTTT	CASSSPGQEAFF
TRBD1	NA	TRBV4-1	TRBJ1-3	TGCGCCAGCAGCCAAGAGTGGGGGACAGGGTACTCTGGAAACACCATATATTTT	CASSQEWGTGYSGNTIYF
NA	NA	TRBV6-6	TRBJ1-5	TGTGCCAGCAACAGGGCCAATAGCAATCAGCCCCAGCATTTT	CASNRANSNQPQHF
TRBD1	NA	TRBV28	TRBJ2-3	TGTGCCAGCAGTTCTCGGACAGGCCCCGTCTGGTATACGCAGTATTTT	CASSSRTGPVWYTQYF
NA	NA	TRBV7-7	TRBJ2-2	TGTGCTAGCAGCTTAGAGGCGGCTTCCCCCGTGCATTCGAACACCGGGGAGCTGTTTTTT	CASSLEAASPVHSNTGELFF
NA	NA	TRBV4-1	TRBJ2-3	TGCGCCAGCAGCCAACTCCTATTGAGGAGCACAGATACGCAGTATTTT	CASSQLLLRSTDTQYF
NA	NA	TRBV11-2	TRBJ1-6	TGTGCCAGCAGCTTAGGGCAGACTGAGGATTCACCCCTCCACTTT	CASSLGQTEDSPLHF